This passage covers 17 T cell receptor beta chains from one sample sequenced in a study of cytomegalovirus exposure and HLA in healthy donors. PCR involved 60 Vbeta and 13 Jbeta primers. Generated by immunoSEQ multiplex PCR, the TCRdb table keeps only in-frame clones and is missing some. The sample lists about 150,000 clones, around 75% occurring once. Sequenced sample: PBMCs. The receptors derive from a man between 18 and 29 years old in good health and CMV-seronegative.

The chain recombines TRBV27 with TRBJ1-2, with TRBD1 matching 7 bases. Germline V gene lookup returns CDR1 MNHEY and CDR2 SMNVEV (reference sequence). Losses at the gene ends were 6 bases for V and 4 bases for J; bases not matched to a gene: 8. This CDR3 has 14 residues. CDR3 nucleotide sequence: TGTGCCAGCAGCTACACCACAGGGGCCTATGGCTACACCTTC. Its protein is CASSYTTGAYGYTF.

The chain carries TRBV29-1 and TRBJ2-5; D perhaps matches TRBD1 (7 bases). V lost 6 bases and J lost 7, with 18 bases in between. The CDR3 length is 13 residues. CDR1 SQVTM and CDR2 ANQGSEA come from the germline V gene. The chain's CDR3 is CSVGTVPGGTQYF. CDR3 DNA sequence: TGCAGCGTCGGGACAGTCCCCGGGGGGACCCAGTACTTC.

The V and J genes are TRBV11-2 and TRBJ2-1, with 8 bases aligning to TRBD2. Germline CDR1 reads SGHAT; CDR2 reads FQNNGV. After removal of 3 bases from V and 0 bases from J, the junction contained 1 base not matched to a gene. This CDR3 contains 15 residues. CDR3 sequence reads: CASSLGTSSYNEQFF. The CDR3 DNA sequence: TGTGCCAGCAGCTTGGGGACTAGCTCCTACAATGAGCAGTTCTTC.

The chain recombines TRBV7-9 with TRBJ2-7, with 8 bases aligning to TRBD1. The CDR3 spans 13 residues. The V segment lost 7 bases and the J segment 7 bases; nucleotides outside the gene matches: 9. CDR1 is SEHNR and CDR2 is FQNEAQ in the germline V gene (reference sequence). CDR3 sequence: CASTTRTGKEQYF. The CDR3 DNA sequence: TGTGCCAGCACGACCAGGACAGGGAAAGAGCAGTACTTC.

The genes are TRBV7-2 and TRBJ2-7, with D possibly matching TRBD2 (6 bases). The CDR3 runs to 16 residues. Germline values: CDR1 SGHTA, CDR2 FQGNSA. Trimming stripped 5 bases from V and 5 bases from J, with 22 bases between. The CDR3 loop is CASSLLGGIMWDEQYF. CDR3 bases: TGTGCCAGCAGCCTCCTAGGCGGGATTATGTGGGACGAGCAGTACTTC.

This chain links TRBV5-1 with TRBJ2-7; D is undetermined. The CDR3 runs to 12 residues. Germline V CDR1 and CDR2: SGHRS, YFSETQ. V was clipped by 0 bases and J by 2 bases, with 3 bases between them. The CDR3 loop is CASSLAPYEQYF. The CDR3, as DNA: TGCGCCAGCAGCTTGGCTCCCTACGAGCAGTACTTC.

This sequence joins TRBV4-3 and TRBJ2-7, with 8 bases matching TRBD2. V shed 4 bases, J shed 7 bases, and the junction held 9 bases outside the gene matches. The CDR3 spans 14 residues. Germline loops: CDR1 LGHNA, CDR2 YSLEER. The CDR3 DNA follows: TGCGCCAGCAGCCCCACCCTCCGGGGGGGAGAGCAGTACTTC. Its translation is CASSPTLRGGEQYF.

This CDR3 is CASSPTGDGAVAFF. CDR3 in DNA: TGTGCCAGCAGCCCCACAGGGGACGGGGCGGTAGCTTTCTTT. The chain links TRBV9 to TRBJ1-1; 7 bases are shared with TRBD1. CDR3 length equals 14 residues. V trimming: 4 bases; J trimming: 10 bases; junction bases outside the gene matches: 13. Looked up from germline, CDR1 is SGDLS and CDR2 is YYNGEE.

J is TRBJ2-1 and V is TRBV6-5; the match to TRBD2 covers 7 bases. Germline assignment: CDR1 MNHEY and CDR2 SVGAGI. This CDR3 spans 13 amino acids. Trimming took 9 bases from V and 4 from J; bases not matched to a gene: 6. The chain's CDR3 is CASSQRGYNEQFF. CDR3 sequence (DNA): TGTGCCAGTTCCCAGCGGGGATACAATGAGCAGTTCTTC.

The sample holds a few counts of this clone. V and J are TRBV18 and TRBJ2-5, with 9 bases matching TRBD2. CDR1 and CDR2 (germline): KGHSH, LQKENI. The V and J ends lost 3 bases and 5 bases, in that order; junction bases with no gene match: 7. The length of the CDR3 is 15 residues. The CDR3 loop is CASSPAGGARETQYF. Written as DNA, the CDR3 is TGTGCCAGCTCACCTGCGGGAGGGGCTCGGGAGACCCAGTACTTC.

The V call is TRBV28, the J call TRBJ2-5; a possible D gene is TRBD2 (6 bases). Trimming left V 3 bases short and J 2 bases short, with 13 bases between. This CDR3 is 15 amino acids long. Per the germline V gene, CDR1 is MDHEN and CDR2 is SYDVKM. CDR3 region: CASSLGGAPQETQYF. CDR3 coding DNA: TGTGCCAGCAGTTTGGGCGGGGCCCCGCAAGAGACCCAGTACTTC. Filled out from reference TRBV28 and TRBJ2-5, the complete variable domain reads DVKVTQSSRYLVKRTGEKVFLECVQDMDHENMFWYRQDPGLGLRLIYFSYDVKMKEKGDIPEGYSVSREKKERFSLILESASTNQTSMYLCASSLGGAPQETQYFGPGTRLLVL.

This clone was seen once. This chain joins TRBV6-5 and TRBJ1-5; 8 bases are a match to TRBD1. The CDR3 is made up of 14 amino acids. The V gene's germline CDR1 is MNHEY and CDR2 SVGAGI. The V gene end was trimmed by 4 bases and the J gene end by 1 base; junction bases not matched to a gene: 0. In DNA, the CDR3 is TGTGCCAGCAGTTGGACAGGGAGCAATCAGCCCCAGCATTTT. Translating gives CASSWTGSNQPQHF.

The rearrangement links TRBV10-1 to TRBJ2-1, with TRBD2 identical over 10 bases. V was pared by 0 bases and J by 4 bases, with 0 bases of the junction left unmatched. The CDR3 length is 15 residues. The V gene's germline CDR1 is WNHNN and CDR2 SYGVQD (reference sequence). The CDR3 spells CASSESAGGYNEQFF. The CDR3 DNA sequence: TGCGCCAGCAGTGAGTCAGCGGGAGGGTACAATGAGCAGTTCTTC.

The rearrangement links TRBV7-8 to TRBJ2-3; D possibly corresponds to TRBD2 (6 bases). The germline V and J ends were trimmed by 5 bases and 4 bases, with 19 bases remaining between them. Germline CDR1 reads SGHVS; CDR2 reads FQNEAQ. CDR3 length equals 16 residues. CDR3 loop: CASSPLGGTLADTQYF. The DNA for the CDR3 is TGTGCCAGCAGCCCCCTGGGCGGGACGTTGGCAGATACGCAGTATTTT. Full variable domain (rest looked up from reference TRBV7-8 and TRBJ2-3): GAGVSQSPRYKVAKRGQDVALRCDPISGHVSLFWYQQALGQGPEFLTYFQNEAQLDKSGLPSDRFFAERPEGSVSTLKIQRTQQEDSAVYLCASSPLGGTLADTQYFGPGTRLTVL.

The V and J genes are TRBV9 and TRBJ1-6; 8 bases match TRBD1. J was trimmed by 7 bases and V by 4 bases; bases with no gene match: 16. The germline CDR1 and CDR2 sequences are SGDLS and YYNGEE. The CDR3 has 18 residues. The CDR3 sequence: CASSPRGSGTGSNSPLHF. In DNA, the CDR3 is TGTGCCAGCAGCCCCCGGGGATCAGGGACAGGTTCGAATTCACCCCTCCACTTT.

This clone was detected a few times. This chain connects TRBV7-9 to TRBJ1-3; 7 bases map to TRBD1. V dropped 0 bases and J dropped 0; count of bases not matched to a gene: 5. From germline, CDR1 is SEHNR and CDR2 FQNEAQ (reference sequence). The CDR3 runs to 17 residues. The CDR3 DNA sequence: TGTGCCAGCAGCTTAGCGAGGGGACAGTACTCTGGAAACACCATATATTTT. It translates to CASSLARGQYSGNTIYF.

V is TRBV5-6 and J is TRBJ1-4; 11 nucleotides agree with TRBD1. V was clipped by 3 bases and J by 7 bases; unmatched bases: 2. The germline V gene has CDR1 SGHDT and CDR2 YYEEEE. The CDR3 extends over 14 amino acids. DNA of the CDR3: TGTGCCAGCAGCTCCGGACAGGGGGCTGAAAAACTGTTTTTT. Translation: CASSSGQGAEKLFF.